Following are 26 T cell receptor beta chains from one sample sequenced in a study of blood T cells in healthy people across ages. A second PCR of roughly 7 to 11 cycles used a sample-barcoded 5' primer and a J-beta primer mix. TCRdb redid the calling of the 5' RACE reads with MiXCR, one entry per CDR3 protein. The repertoire consists of 1.6 million or so distinct CDR3 sequences, with 30% to 35% occurring once and the leading ten covering 11%. The specimen was blood. The source is a woman aged 25 to 39 in good health.

This clonotype was seen more than once but under ten times. The V gene is TRBV7-2, the J gene TRBJ2-1; D not certain. CDR1 is SGHTA and CDR2 is FQGNSA in the germline V gene. With 3 bases removed from V and 2 bases from J, the gap between germline ends came to 11 bases. The CDR3 consists of 15 residues. CDR3 nucleotides: TGTGCCAGCAGCTTGAATCGGCTTCCCTACAATGAGCAGTTCTTC. This translates into CASSLNRLPYNEQFF. The variable domain in full, completed from reference TRBV7-2 and TRBJ2-1, reads GAGVSQSPSNKVTEKGKDVELRCDPISGHTALYWYRQSLGQGLEFLIYFQGNSAPDKSGLPSDRFSAERTGGSVSTLTIQRTQQEDSAVYLCASSLNRLPYNEQFFGPGTRLTVL.

This chain links TRBV5-1 with TRBJ2-3, with 9 positions matching TRBD2. V gave up 1 base and J gave up 4 bases; unmatched junction bases: 10. This CDR3 is built from 17 residues. The germline V gene has CDR1 SGHRS and CDR2 YFSETQ. CDR3 bases: TGCGCCAGCAGCTTGAGTCTTGGCGGGAGGGCCTCAGATACGCAGTATTTT. Its translation is CASSLSLGGRASDTQYF.

This clonotype was counted between two and nine times. This chain joins TRBV29-1 and TRBJ1-2, with D unresolved. V gave up 4 bases and J gave up 6 bases, with 15 bases separating them. In germline, CDR1 is SQVTM, CDR2 ANQGSEA. The CDR3 consists of 13 residues. CDR3 amino acids: CSVGAGFGNGYTF. The CDR3 coding sequence is TGCAGCGTTGGCGCGGGGTTCGGTAATGGCTACACCTTC. The variable domain in full, with the rest retrieved from reference TRBV29-1 and TRBJ1-2, is SAVISQKPSRDICQRGTSLTIQCQVDSQVTMMFWYRQQPGQSLTLIATANQGSEATYESGFVIDKFPISRPNLTFSTLTVSNMSPEDSSIYLCSVGAGFGNGYTFGSGTRLTVV.

The count of this clonotype is one. The J gene is TRBJ2-3, the V gene TRBV12-3 or TRBV12-4; TRBD1 agrees at 9 bases. Judging by the DNA end, TRBJ1-3 fits better; the J call may be wrong. This CDR3 contains 16 residues. CDR3 in amino acids: CATDRGPRKRGNTIYF. The CDR3 nucleotides are TGTGCCACGGACAGGGGACCTCGGAAGCGTGGAAACACCATATATTTT.

This clonotype was picked up a small number of times. The rearrangement links TRBV2 to TRBJ2-1; D is unclear. V lost 7 bases to trimming and J lost 8 bases, with 15 bases between them. CDR1 is SNHLY, CDR2 FYNNEI, per germline. There are 13 residues in the CDR3. The CDR3 loop reads CASKRGPSYEQFF. The CDR3 DNA sequence: TGTGCCAGCAAGAGAGGACCGAGCTATGAGCAGTTCTTC.

This chain links TRBV12-3 or TRBV12-4 with TRBJ1-2; the D is unclear. V was trimmed by 2 bases and J by 5 bases, leaving 12 bases between them. This CDR3 region has 14 residues. CDR3 bases: TGTGCCAGCAGTTTACGGGAGGTGGGGTATGGCTACACCTTC. Residues: CASSLREVGYGYTF.

This clonotype was recorded a few times. This chain uses TRBV4-1 with TRBJ2-5; 7 bases align to TRBD1. With V trimmed by 4 bases and J by 13 bases, 18 bases remained unmatched. The CDR3 length is 15 residues. The germline V gene encodes CDR1 MGHRA and CDR2 YSYEKL. CDR3 residues: CASSRQADGRQGPYF. CDR3 DNA sequence: TGCGCCAGCAGCCGCCAAGCAGATGGTAGACAGGGCCCGTACTTC.

In its sample, this clonotype was seen many times. The V call is TRBV20-1, the J call TRBJ1-2; D call uncertain. The germline gives CDR1 DFQATT, CDR2 SNEGSKA (reference sequence). This CDR3 spans 13 amino acids. Trimming stripped 3 bases from V and 0 bases from J, with 8 bases between. Here the CDR3 DNA reads TGCAGTGCTAGTATCCCAGCTAACTATGGCTACACCTTC. Translated: CSASIPANYGYTF.

This clonotype occurred a few times. The chain links TRBV7-2 to TRBJ2-5; no firm D call. In germline, CDR1 is SGHTA, CDR2 FQGNSA. V lost 2 bases, J lost 1 base, and 14 bases lay in between. The CDR3 is made up of 16 amino acids. Here the CDR3 reads CASSLRSSSSQETQYF. For the CDR3, the DNA is TGTGCCAGCAGCTTACGGTCTAGTTCAAGCCAAGAGACCCAGTACTTC. Drawing the rest from reference TRBV7-2 and TRBJ2-5, the complete variable domain is GAGVSQSPSNKVTEKGKDVELRCDPISGHTALYWYRQSLGQGLEFLIYFQGNSAPDKSGLPSDRFSAERTGGSVSTLTIQRTQQEDSAVYLCASSLRSSSSQETQYFGPGTRLLVL.

In its sample, this clonotype was seen a few times. The chain is built from TRBV3-1 and TRBJ2-5; a possible D gene is TRBD2 (6 bases). V dropped 5 bases and J dropped 2 bases, with 12 bases sitting between them. From germline, CDR1 is LGHDT and CDR2 YNNKEL (reference sequence). This CDR3 comprises 14 residues. The CDR3 loop reads CASSRDLAQETQYF. The CDR3 DNA reads as TGTGCCAGCAGCAGGGACCTAGCGCAAGAGACCCAGTACTTC.

This clonotype appeared a few times. The V and J genes are TRBV14 and TRBJ2-3; 7 nucleotides match TRBD2. With V trimmed by 4 bases and J by 8 bases, 12 bases remained unmatched. The CDR3 covers 15 residues. Germline CDR1 SGHDN, CDR2 FVKESK. CDR3 residues: CASSPWTSRESTQYF. The CDR3 bases are TGTGCCAGCAGCCCGTGGACTAGTCGGGAGTCTACGCAGTATTTT.

The chain employs TRBV7-8 and TRBJ2-7; a possible D gene is TRBD2 (5 bases). This CDR3 is 13 amino acids long. Germline V gives CDR1 SGHVS, CDR2 FQNEAQ. V shed 5 bases and J shed 6 bases, with 14 bases lying between them. The CDR3 loop reads CASSPSGSREQYF. For the CDR3, the DNA is TGTGCCAGCAGCCCCAGCGGTAGCCGCGAGCAGTACTTC.

J is TRBJ1-5 and V is TRBV29-1, with 8 bases aligning to TRBD1. V gave up 4 bases and J gave up 4 bases; unmatched junction bases: 9. The CDR3 consists of 15 residues. CDR1 and CDR2 (germline): SQVTM, ANQGSEA. The CDR3 coding sequence is TGCAGCGTTGGCTTCGGGACAGGTCAAAATCAGCCCCAGCATTTT. Protein sequence: CSVGFGTGQNQPQHF.

This clonotype was counted a single time. The genes are TRBV27 and TRBJ1-5; D is uncertain. This CDR3 has 14 amino acids. From germline, CDR1 is MNHEY and CDR2 SMNVEV (reference sequence). The V end was cut by 6 bases, the J end by 6 bases, with 15 bases between. The CDR3 DNA sequence: TGTGCCAGCAGCCAGGAGCCAAACCCTCAGCCCCAGCATTTT. Amino acids: CASSQEPNPQPQHF.

Comments on this clonotype: It may be a read error: a sequence one base away is much more abundant. CDR3 nucleotide sequence: TGTGCCAGCAGGACAGGGGCGGACACTGAAGCTTTCTTT. It is translated as CASRTGADTEAFF. The J gene is TRBJ1-1, the V gene TRBV27, with 8 nucleotides matching TRBD1. CDR1 and CDR2 from the germline V gene are MNHEY and SMNVEV (reference sequence). This CDR3 spans 13 amino acids. Losses at the gene ends were 6 bases for V and 3 bases for J; bases not matched to a gene: 3.

The J gene is TRBJ1-1, the V gene TRBV20-1; 9 positions match TRBD1. V lost 5 bases, J lost 2 bases, and 12 bases stayed unmatched. Germline CDR1 reads DFQATT; CDR2 reads SNEGSKA (reference sequence). The CDR3 contains 16 residues. The DNA for the CDR3 is TGCAGTGCTGAGCCACCGGGACAGGGTCCAAACACTGAAGCTTTCTTT. Its translation: CSAEPPGQGPNTEAFF.

This clonotype was detected only once. The chain is built from TRBV5-1 and TRBJ2-1; 7 positions match TRBD2. CDR3 length: 19 residues. Germline loops: CDR1 SGHRS, CDR2 YFSETQ. V lost 2 bases to trimming and J lost 0 bases; unmatched junction nucleotides: 14. CDR3 region: CASSFGVLGEGRSYNEQFF. The CDR3 coding sequence is TGCGCCAGCAGCTTTGGAGTGTTGGGGGAGGGCCGCTCCTACAATGAGCAGTTCTTC.

This chain joins TRBV30 and TRBJ2-6, with D perhaps being TRBD1 or TRBD2 (5 bases each). The V gene's germline CDR1 is GTSNPN and CDR2 SVGIG (reference sequence). CDR3 size: 17 residues. With 2 bases removed from V and 7 bases from J, the gap between germline ends came to 21 bases. CDR3 loop: CAWSSGTHAFHANVLTF. In DNA form, the CDR3 reads TGTGCCTGGAGTTCCGGGACCCATGCCTTTCACGCCAACGTCCTGACTTTC.

The chain combines TRBV7-9 with TRBJ2-7, with TRBD1 matching 11 bases. This CDR3 is 16 amino acids long. Germline lookup yields CDR1 SEHNR and CDR2 FQNEAQ (reference sequence). The V gene end was trimmed by 5 bases and the J gene end by 0 bases; junction bases not matched to a gene: 6. CDR3 sequence: CASSALGTGGSYEQYF. CDR3 nucleotide sequence: TGTGCCAGCAGCGCGCTCGGGACAGGGGGCTCCTACGAGCAGTACTTC.

This chain connects TRBV7-2 to TRBJ2-3, with 9 nucleotides matching TRBD1. The CDR3 runs to 15 residues. Looked up from germline, CDR1 is SGHTA and CDR2 is FQGNSA. After removal of 5 bases from V and 5 bases from J, the junction contained 8 bases not matched to a gene. CDR3 nucleotide sequence: TGTGCCAGCAGCAAACACCAGGACAGGGGAGATACGCAGTATTTT. It translates to CASSKHQDRGDTQYF.

The J gene is TRBJ2-1, the V gene TRBV2; 9 bases map to TRBD2. From germline, CDR1 is SNHLY and CDR2 FYNNEI. This CDR3 comprises 14 residues. V was clipped by 8 bases and J by 4 bases; unmatched bases: 6. CDR3 loop: CASERTSAYNEQFF. Here the CDR3 DNA reads TGTGCCAGCGAGAGGACTAGCGCATACAATGAGCAGTTCTTC.

With regard to this clonotype: This sequence may be a read error, since a much larger clone differs from it by one base. The gene calls are TRBV6-6 and TRBJ2-4; the D is unclear. The ends were cut back, 5 bases at V and 3 bases at J, with 14 bases in the middle. The CDR3 contains 15 residues. The germline gives CDR1 MNHNY, CDR2 SVGAGI (reference sequence). The DNA of the CDR3 is TGTGCCAGCAGTCAAATACTGGGGATCAAAAACATTCAGTACTTC. Protein: CASSQILGIKNIQYF.

The rearrangement joins TRBV2 to TRBJ1-2; 9 bases map to TRBD1. J was trimmed by 4 bases and V by 5 bases; bases with no gene match: 11. From germline, CDR1 is SNHLY and CDR2 FYNNEI. The CDR3 runs 16 residues. CDR3 sequence reads: CASSTSTGGPGYGYTF. The CDR3 DNA follows: TGTGCCAGCAGTACCTCCACAGGGGGCCCTGGCTATGGCTACACCTTC.

V and J are TRBV20-1 and TRBJ2-7, with 8 positions matching TRBD2. This CDR3 contains 12 residues. The germline V gene has CDR1 DFQATT and CDR2 SNEGSKA (reference sequence). CDR3 in DNA: TGCAGCACGAGCGGGGGAGGCTACGAGCAGTACTTC. Protein: CSTSGGGYEQYF.

The chain is built from TRBV20-1 and TRBJ1-5; D perhaps matches TRBD1 (6 bases). The germline gives CDR1 DFQATT, CDR2 SNEGSKA (reference sequence). Trimming took off 0 bases at V and 6 bases at J, with 12 bases between the two ends. The length of the CDR3 is 14 residues. The CDR3 protein is CSARDTGGGQPQHF. CDR3 DNA: TGCAGTGCTAGAGATACCGGGGGCGGTCAGCCCCAGCATTTT.

This sequence joins TRBV28 and TRBJ2-3; D may be TRBD1 (6 bases). Germline V gene sequence: CDR1 MDHEN, CDR2 SYDVKM. The CDR3 runs 14 residues. V was shortened by 5 bases and J by 0 bases, with 9 bases between the two germline ends. The CDR3 spells CASSGQLSTDTQYF. The CDR3 coding sequence is TGTGCCAGCAGTGGACAGCTCAGCACAGATACGCAGTATTTT.